The entry below gives a single TCR beta chain sequence along with its context. Assay: immunoSEQ multiplex PCR; the TCRdb copy retains only in-frame clones and omits some. The data contain roughly 79,000 clones, over 90% of them singletons. This record comes from a study of technical replicates of blood from a few donors. The CDR3 runs to 15 residues. Germline V gene data show CDR1 as GTSNPN and CDR2 as SVGIG (reference sequence). Trimming removed 4 bases at V and 8 bases at J, with 23 bases between. This TCR came from a human donor in good health. The specimen was T cells isolated from PBMCs. The J gene is TRBJ1-2, the V gene TRBV30, with a possible D match to TRBD1 (6 bases). The CDR3: CAWMDRGRASNGYTF. Here the CDR3 DNA reads TGTGCCTGGATGGACAGAGGCAGGGCCTCTAACGGCTACACCTTC.